These 26 T cell receptor beta chains originate from one sample sequenced in a study of tumor and adjacent non-tumor tissue in lung cancer. A modified ARM-PCR protocol with three rounds of nested PCR amplified TCRbeta. MiXCR, run by TCRdb on the multiplex PCR reads, gives a single entry per CDR3 protein. The sample yields 200,000 to 250,000 distinct CDR3 sequences, 60% to 85% seen once. RNA was extracted from bulk tissue without any cell sorting. What was sequenced was lung tumor tissue. Source of these receptors: a man between 60 and 75 years old with non-small cell lung cancer.

The chain is built from TRBV6-1 and TRBJ1-1; tentatively, D is TRBD1 (5 bases). The CDR3 runs 13 residues. V dropped 9 bases and J dropped 7 bases, with 18 bases sitting between them. Germline V lookup: CDR1 MNHNS, CDR2 SASEGT. DNA for the CDR3: TGTGCCAGTTGTCCCAGGGTGGACATTGAAGCTTTCTTT. Its protein product is CASCPRVDIEAFF.

To note about this clonotype: Its ends do not fully match the called genes, so a read error is possible. The rearrangement links TRBV20-1 to TRBJ1-3; D may be TRBD1 (5 bases). The germline gives CDR1 DFQATT, CDR2 SNEGSKA (reference sequence). The CDR3 runs 17 residues. The chain's CDR3 is CSVRDLKTVGSGNTIYF. As DNA, the CDR3 is TGCAGTGTTAGAGATCTTAAGACAGTCGGATCTGGAAACACCATATATTTT.

About this clonotype itself: Sequence at one end of the junction differs from germline and may be a read error. V usage is TRBV11-2 and J usage is TRBJ1-1; possibly TRBD1 for D (6 bases). This CDR3 region has 14 residues. Germline lookup yields CDR1 SGHAT and CDR2 FQNNGV. The CDR3 coding sequence is TGTGCCAACGGCTTAGTCGGGAGGGACACTGAAACTTTCTTT. Its translation: CANGLVGRDTETFF. The variable domain in full, completed from reference TRBV11-2 and TRBJ1-1, reads EAGVAQSPRYKIIEKRQSVAFWCNPISGHATLYWYQQILGQGPKLLIQFQNNGVVDDSQLPKDRFSAERLKGVDSTLKIQPAKLEDSAVYLCANGLVGRDTETFFGQGTRLTVV.

As for this clonotype: This could be a read error, since a much larger clone is one nucleotide away. V is TRBV12-3 or TRBV12-4 and J is TRBJ2-2, with a weak D call TRBD2 (6 bases). The CDR3 spans 13 residues. CDR3 in DNA: TGTGCCAGCAGTTTAAATCTTGGCGGGGAGCTGTTATTT. It encodes CASSLNLGGELLF.

This chain connects TRBV13 to TRBJ2-7; D possibly corresponds to TRBD2 (6 bases). This CDR3 has 14 residues. CDR1 is PRHDT and CDR2 is FYEKMQ in the germline V gene (reference sequence). The germline V and J ends were trimmed by 5 bases and 9 bases, with 20 bases remaining between them. CDR3 DNA sequence: TGTGCCAGCAGCCCCCGGGACTTTTCTGGCGTGCAGTACTTC. This encodes CASSPRDFSGVQYF.

To note about this clonotype: Just one base apart from a much larger clone, this may be a read error. The rearrangement links TRBV4-3 to TRBJ2-6; either TRBD1 or TRBD2 may fit D (5 bases each). The CDR3 runs 19 residues. Germline V gene lookup returns CDR1 LGHNA and CDR2 YSLEER. The DNA for the CDR3 is TGCGCCAGCAGCCAAGATCCTGTAGGGGCGGGCTCTGGGGTCAACGTCCTGACTTTC. Translation: CASSQDPVGAGSGVNVLTF.

To note about this clonotype: This clone may be a read error of a much larger clone one base away. This chain connects TRBV20-1 to TRBJ2-5; the match to TRBD1 covers 7 bases. The CDR3 is made up of 16 amino acids. J gave up 1 base and V 5 bases, and 13 bases lay outside the gene matches. Per the germline V gene, CDR1 is DFQATT and CDR2 is SNEGSKA (reference sequence). The CDR3 DNA is TGCAGTGCTCGTACCAGCACAGGGGCCCTCCAAGAGACCCAGTACTTC. It encodes CSARTSTGALQETQYF.

The J gene is TRBJ1-2, the V gene TRBV28; 9 nucleotides agree with TRBD1. CDR3 length: 17 residues. With 1 base clipped from V and 2 bases from J, the junction kept 8 bases outside the gene matches. Germline lookup yields CDR1 MDHEN and CDR2 SYDVKM. The DNA for the CDR3 is TGTGCCAGCAGTTTATATCTAACAGGGGGCATAAACTATGGCTACACCTTC. It translates to CASSLYLTGGINYGYTF.

In the case of this clonotype: The CDR3 ends on some other residue instead of the conserved phenylalanine or tryptophan, so this is likely a read error. The CDR3 DNA is TGCAGCGTTTGGGAGGGCTCCTCGGGGGAGACCCAGTACCTC. It is translated as CSVWEGSSGETQYL. The V call is TRBV29-1, the J call TRBJ2-5, with 7 bases fitting TRBD2. The V gene's germline CDR1 is SQVTM and CDR2 ANQGSEA. This CDR3 comprises 14 residues. J lost 5 bases, V lost 5 bases, and 11 bases had no gene match.

The rearrangement links TRBV11-1 to TRBJ1-6, with D possibly being TRBD1 (5 bases). The CDR3 totals 15 residues. Germline assignment: CDR1 SGHAT and CDR2 FQDESV (reference sequence). CDR3 sequence reads: CTNSLEWAGTSPLHF. The CDR3 DNA reads TGTACCAACAGCTTGGAGTGGGCAGGGACTTCACCCCTCCACTTT.

This clonotype occurred many times. V and J are TRBV29-1 and TRBJ2-5; D is tentatively TRBD1 or TRBD2 (5 bases each). The CDR3 spans 12 residues. Deletions cut 5 bases from V and 0 bases from J, with 7 bases between. Germline values: CDR1 SQVTM, CDR2 ANQGSEA. The CDR3 region is CSVTGHQETQYF. Here the CDR3 DNA reads TGCAGCGTTACGGGACACCAAGAGACCCAGTACTTC.

The V and J genes are TRBV7-8 and TRBJ1-5; unclear D gene. The CDR3 covers 12 residues. V lost 5 bases to trimming and J lost 5 bases, with 7 bases between them. CDR1 and CDR2 (germline): SGHVS, FQNEAQ. CDR3 in amino acids: CASSMDYQPQHF. The CDR3 region has the DNA TGTGCCAGCAGCATGGACTATCAGCCCCAGCATTTT.

About this clonotype: The junction differs from germline at one of its ends, possibly a read error. This chain uses TRBV12-3 or TRBV12-4 with TRBJ1-6; D perhaps matches TRBD1 (5 bases). The CDR3 length is 13 residues. The CDR3 nucleotides are TGTGCTCGCAGAGTCGGGGCTAATCCACCCCTCCACTTT. This gives the protein CARRVGANPPLHF.

Of note for this clonotype: One junction end does not reproduce the germline sequence, and a read error may be involved. The rearrangement joins TRBV12-3 or TRBV12-4 to TRBJ1-6; no definite D call. The CDR3 consists of 15 residues. CDR3 bases: TGTACCAGCAGTTTAGGGAGCTCCTATAATTCACCCCTCCACTTT. Protein product: CTSSLGSSYNSPLHF.

The chain employs TRBV4-1 and TRBJ2-1; perhaps TRBD2 as D (6 bases). Trimming stripped 4 bases from V and 1 base from J, with 20 bases between. The length of the CDR3 is 18 residues. CDR1 and CDR2 (germline): MGHRA, YSYEKL. The CDR3 loop reads CASSRRGLTGVSYNEQFF. In nucleotides, the CDR3 is TGCGCCAGCAGCCGGCGAGGACTAACGGGAGTTTCCTACAATGAGCAGTTCTTC.

This sequence joins TRBV20-1 and TRBJ1-2, with a weak D call TRBD1 (6 bases). This CDR3 contains 15 residues. Germline V gene data show CDR1 as DFQATT and CDR2 as SNEGSKA (reference sequence). V was cut by 4 bases and J by 1 base, with 16 bases left in between. The DNA for the CDR3 is TGCAGTGCTAAGGACAGAGCCCTACATAACTATGGCTACACCTTC. This translates into CSAKDRALHNYGYTF.

As to this clonotype: One base away lies a much larger clone, so this may be a sequencing read error. V and J are TRBV12-3 or TRBV12-4 and TRBJ1-2, with no clear D. CDR3 length: 13 residues. The CDR3 spells CASSFQGSYDYTF. The CDR3 nucleotides read TGTGCCAGCAGTTTTCAAGGGTCCTATGACTACACCTTC.

This clonotype was observed a few times. CDR3 in DNA: TGTGCCAGCAGTGGACAGGGTTACTCCTACGAGCAGTACTTC. This translates into CASSGQGYSYEQYF. The chain uses TRBV6-1 and TRBJ2-7; 7 nucleotides match TRBD1. This CDR3 comprises 14 residues. Losses at the gene ends were 4 bases for V and 0 bases for J; bases not matched to a gene: 3. From germline, CDR1 is MNHNS and CDR2 SASEGT.

Remarks on this clonotype: This may stem from a read error, because a much larger clone lies one nucleotide away. This chain joins TRBV4-2 and TRBJ2-1, with a weak D call TRBD1 (7 bases). This CDR3 is 17 amino acids long. Per germline, CDR1 LGHNA and CDR2 YNFKEQ. The V and J ends lost 3 bases and 6 bases respectively, with 21 bases between them. This chain's CDR3 is CASSQETTGTGSNEQFF. The CDR3 DNA follows: TGTGCCAGCAGCCAGGAGACGACAGGGACTGGATCCAATGAGCAGTTCTTC.

As concerns this clonotype: One junction end disagrees with the germline gene, perhaps due to a read error. The CDR3: CASSPTRAGDYEQDF. The CDR3 bases are TGTGCCAGCTCACCGACTCGAGCGGGGGATTACGAGCAGGACTTC. J is TRBJ2-7 and V is TRBV18; 8 bases map to TRBD2. The CDR3 consists of 15 residues. Germline V CDR1 and CDR2: KGHSH, LQKENI.

About this clonotype: A read error may account for a junction end that differs from germline. This rearrangement joins TRBV6-1 to TRBJ2-3; D is perhaps TRBD1 (5 bases). The germline CDR1 and CDR2 sequences are MNHNS and SASEGT. The CDR3 totals 13 residues. DNA of the CDR3: TGTGCCAGCATGTTACAGGATCCAGATACGCAGTATTTC. It specifies CASMLQDPDTQYF.

The sample holds one count of this clonotype. DNA of the CDR3: TGTGCCTGGACTCTACAGGGGGTAAGGGGCTACACCTTC. It is translated as CAWTLQGVRGYTF. The V and J genes are TRBV30 and TRBJ1-2; 8 bases align to TRBD1. CDR1 and CDR2 from the germline V gene are GTSNPN and SVGIG (reference sequence). This CDR3 region has 13 residues. The ends lost 4 bases at V and 8 bases at J; junction bases unmatched: 9.

For this clonotype: This CDR3 fails to terminate in the conserved phenylalanine or tryptophan, so it likely reflects a read error. J is TRBJ1-1 and V is TRBV5-6; the D gene is possibly TRBD1 (5 bases). The CDR3 loop spans 13 amino acids. The V gene lost 7 bases and the J gene lost 7 bases, with 17 bases spanning the gap. Germline V gives CDR1 SGHDT, CDR2 YYEEEE. The DNA for the CDR3 is TGTGCCAGCTGTTTGCTTCAGGGCAGTGAAGCTTTCATT. This codes for CASCLLQGSEAFI.

About this clonotype itself: The junction departs from the called germline gene at one end, perhaps through a read error. This chain links TRBV12-3 or TRBV12-4 with TRBJ2-2, with 9 bases fitting TRBD1. The CDR3 extends over 14 amino acids. As DNA, the CDR3 is TGTGTCAGCAGTCACAGGGGGCTTGGCGGGGGGCTGTTTTTT. Translating it yields CVSSHRGLGGGLFF.

This rearrangement joins TRBV19 to TRBJ1-2; 8 bases map to TRBD1. Looked up from germline, CDR1 is LNHDA and CDR2 is SQIVND (reference sequence). Trimming removed 4 bases from V and 3 bases from J; junction bases left unmatched: 4. This CDR3 comprises 14 residues. The CDR3 DNA sequence: TGTGCCAGTAGTACAGGGGGCGCCGACTATGGCTACACCTTC. It specifies CASSTGGADYGYTF.

Concerning this clonotype: A much more abundant neighbour one base away suggests this may be a read error. V gene TRBV6-6 combines with J gene TRBJ2-7; TRBD1 aligns across 12 bases. The J segment lost 7 bases and the V segment lost 6 bases, leaving 7 bases of the junction unmatched. Germline CDR1 reads MNHNY; CDR2 reads SVGAGI (reference sequence). The CDR3 consists of 14 residues. CDR3 sequence reads: CASRRGQGAKEQYF. CDR3 nucleotide sequence: TGTGCCAGCAGGCGGGGACAGGGGGCAAAAGAGCAGTACTTC.